This T cell receptor (beta chain) is from a study of blood T cells in healthy people across ages. The amount of total RNA extracted per sample was at least 5.5 micrograms. CDR1 is LGHNA and CDR2 is YSLEER in the germline V gene. The CDR3 loop spans 15 amino acids. Trimming pared 2 bases from V and 6 bases from J, leaving 16 bases between. A second PCR of 7 to 11 cycles used a sample-barcoded 5' primer and a J-beta primer mix. TCRdb recomputed calls from the 5' RACE reads with MiXCR, one row per CDR3 protein. Among fewer than 2 million distinct CDR3 sequences listed, approximately 39% were seen once. The origin of this receptor is a human donor in good health. The gene calls are TRBV4-3 and TRBJ1-1; D call uncertain. Specimen: blood. The CDR3 is CASSQFSGRTSEAFF. For the CDR3, the DNA is TGCGCCAGCAGCCAATTCTCCGGCAGGACCTCTGAAGCTTTCTTT.